This T cell receptor beta chain was identified in a study of blood T cell repertoires in COVID-19. Study in general: In each case, the material was cDNA or gDNA derived from T cells, B-cell-depleted T cells, or PBMCs.

This CDR3 region has 16 residues. Trimming left V 6 bases short and J 3 bases short, with 18 bases between. The germline V gene has CDR1 SGHRS and CDR2 YFSETQ. Profiled with immunoSEQ multiplex PCR; TCRdb holds only in-frame clones, not every one. This table holds 210,000 or so clones, roughly 80% found once. The sequenced sample was peripheral blood. This chain joins TRBV5-1 and TRBJ2-2, with D possibly TRBD2 on 6 matching bases. The origin of this receptor is a man in his forties or fifties who had recovered from COVID-19. Here the CDR3 reads CASKFGRRTYTGELFF. In nucleotides, the CDR3 is TGCGCCAGCAAATTCGGGAGACGAACCTACACCGGGGAGCTGTTTTTT.